This TCR beta chain appears in the sequencing data of a study of control samples from healthy donors and cancer patients. The method was immunoSEQ multiplex PCR; TCRdb's version includes in-frame clones alone and lacks a portion of them. The sample has about 90,000 clones, over 85% seen once; the top ten hold about 1.5%. The germline CDR1 and CDR2 sequences are SGHDT and YYEEEE. The CDR3 extends over 14 amino acids. V lost 5 bases to trimming and J lost 3 bases; unmatched junction nucleotides: 6. This rearrangement joins TRBV5-6 to TRBJ1-2, with 8 bases that match TRBD1. The clonotype comes from a woman between 25 and 40 years old in good health. Sequencing was carried out using blood. As DNA, the CDR3 is TGTGCCAGCAGGTTCCCAGGGGGCGACTATGGCTACACCTTC. Amino acid sequence: CASRFPGGDYGYTF. The whole variable domain, remainder taken from reference TRBV5-6 and TRBJ1-2, is DAGVTQSPTHLIKTRGQQVTLRCSPKSGHDTVSWYQQALGQGPQFIFQYYEEEERQRGNFPDRFSGHQFPNYSSELNVNALLLGDSALYLCASRFPGGDYGYTFGSGTRLTVV.